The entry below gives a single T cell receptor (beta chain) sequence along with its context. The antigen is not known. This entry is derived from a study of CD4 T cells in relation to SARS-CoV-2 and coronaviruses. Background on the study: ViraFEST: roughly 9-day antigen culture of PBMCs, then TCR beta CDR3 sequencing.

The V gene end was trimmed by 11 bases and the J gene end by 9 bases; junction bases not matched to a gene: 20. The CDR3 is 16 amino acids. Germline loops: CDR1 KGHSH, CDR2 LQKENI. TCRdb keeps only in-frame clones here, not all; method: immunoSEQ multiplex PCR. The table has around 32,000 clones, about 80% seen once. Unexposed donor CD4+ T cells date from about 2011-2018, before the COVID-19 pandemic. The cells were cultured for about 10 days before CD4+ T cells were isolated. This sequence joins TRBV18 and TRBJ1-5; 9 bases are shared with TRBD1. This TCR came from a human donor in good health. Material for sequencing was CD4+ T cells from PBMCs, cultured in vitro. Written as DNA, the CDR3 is TGTGCCTGTAGGGACAGGGACACCTCGGTTCAAGGGCCCCAGCATTTT. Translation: CACRDRDTSVQGPQHF.